Presented here are 7 T cell receptor beta chains from one specimen sequenced in a study of human T cells and chemical hapten exposure. TCRdb redid the calling of the RACE reads with MiXCR, one entry per CDR3 protein. The sample yields 60,000 to 65,000 distinct CDR3 sequences, about 11% seen once. This sample's time point: patch test 3, about 24 weeks after DPC sensitization. This sample's treatment: therapeutic diphenylcyclopropenone sensitization with weekly scalp DPC. Sample: whole blood, taken in connection with sensitization to the hapten diphenylcyclopropenone (DPC). These receptors were obtained from a woman in her twenties or thirties with alopecia areata. Some clones in this sample may be carry-over from other donors' samples.

Many counts were recorded for this clonotype. The genes are TRBV6-1 and TRBJ1-4; 7 bases are shared with TRBD1. This CDR3 is 19 amino acids long. Germline trimming cut 8 bases from V and 0 bases from J; bases unmatched to any gene: 18. From germline, CDR1 is MNHNS and CDR2 SASEGT. This chain's CDR3 is CASEFGLTGVEATNEKLFF. The CDR3 region has the DNA TGTGCCAGCGAATTTGGCCTTACAGGGGTGGAGGCAACTAATGAAAAACTGTTTTTT.

This clonotype has a handful of counts. The chain joins TRBV9 to TRBJ1-1, with TRBD1 matching over 8 bases. Germline loops: CDR1 SGDLS, CDR2 YYNGEE. Trimming cost V 4 bases and J 11 bases; bases outside gene matches: 7. The CDR3 runs to 12 residues. CDR3 in DNA: TGTGCCAGCAGCCGGGGGACAGGCAGTGCTTTCTTT. Translating gives CASSRGTGSAFF.

This clonotype was seen only a few times. The chain combines TRBV5-6 with TRBJ2-1; the match to TRBD2 covers 10 bases. J gave up 6 bases and V 4 bases, and 4 bases lay outside the gene matches. The CDR3 contains 14 residues. In germline, CDR1 is SGHDT, CDR2 YYEEEE. The CDR3 coding sequence is TGTGCCAGCAGCCTCTGGACTAGCGGCAATGAGCAGTTCTTC. This gives the protein CASSLWTSGNEQFF.

About this clonotype: This could be a read error, since a much larger clone is one nucleotide away. The J gene is TRBJ1-1, the V gene TRBV7-9, with D uncertain. CDR1 is SEHNR, CDR2 FQNEAQ, per germline (reference sequence). The CDR3 contains 15 residues. Trimming shortened V by 1 base and J by 0 bases, and 9 bases separated the two germline ends. DNA for the CDR3: TGTGCCAGCAGCTTAGGAAGACCGATGAACACTGAAGCTTTCTTT. Amino acid sequence: CASSLGRPMNTEAFF.

CDR3 region: CASRAPGQGFEAFF. The DNA of the CDR3 is TGTGCCAGCAGGGCTCCGGGACAGGGGTTTGAAGCTTTCTTT. This chain uses TRBV6-2 or TRBV6-3 with TRBJ1-1; 10 bases fit TRBD1. This CDR3 region has 14 residues. J was trimmed by 7 bases and V by 6 bases; bases with no gene match: 8. Germline CDR1 MNHEY, CDR2 SVGEGT.

This clonotype was observed many times. The chain carries TRBV6-5 and TRBJ2-3; TRBD2 agrees at 8 bases. CDR3 size: 18 residues. V lost 3 bases to trimming and J lost 3 bases; unmatched junction nucleotides: 14. The germline gives CDR1 MNHEY, CDR2 SVGAGI. This chain's CDR3 is CASSYSIPSGSLTDTQYF. CDR3 DNA: TGTGCCAGCAGTTATTCCATCCCCAGCGGGAGTTTAACAGATACGCAGTATTTT.

This clonotype has ten or more counts. The chain has TRBV6-1 and TRBJ1-5; 8 bases map to TRBD1. V lost 0 bases, J lost 6 bases, and 4 bases stayed unmatched. CDR1 and CDR2 (germline): MNHNS, SASEGT. The CDR3 extends over 15 amino acids. CDR3 residues: CASSEAGQGGQPQHF. The CDR3 region has the DNA TGTGCCAGCAGTGAAGCAGGACAGGGAGGTCAGCCCCAGCATTTT.